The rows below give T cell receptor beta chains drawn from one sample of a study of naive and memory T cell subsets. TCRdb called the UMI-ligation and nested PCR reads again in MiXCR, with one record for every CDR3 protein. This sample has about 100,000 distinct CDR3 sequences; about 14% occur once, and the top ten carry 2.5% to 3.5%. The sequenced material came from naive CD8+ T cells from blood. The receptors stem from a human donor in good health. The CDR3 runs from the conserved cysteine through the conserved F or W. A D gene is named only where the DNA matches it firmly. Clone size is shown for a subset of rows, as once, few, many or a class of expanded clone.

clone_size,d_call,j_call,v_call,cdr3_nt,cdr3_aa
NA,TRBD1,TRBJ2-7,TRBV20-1,TGCAGTGCGCGAGCAGGGGGCGAGCAGTACTTC,CSARAGGEQYF
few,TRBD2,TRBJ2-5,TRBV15,TGTGCCACCAGCAGTGGGGGGGTCGGGACCCAGTACTTC,CATSSGGVGTQYF
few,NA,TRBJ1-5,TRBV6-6,TGTGCCAGCAGTGGCATCGAGGGGCAGGTCAATCAGCCCCAGCATTTT,CASSGIEGQVNQPQHF
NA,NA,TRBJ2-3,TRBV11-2,TGTGCCAGCAGCTTATCGTTAGAAGGACCGGGCTTAGATACGCAGTATTTT,CASSLSLEGPGLDTQYF
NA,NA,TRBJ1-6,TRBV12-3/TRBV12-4,NA,CASSSSGQDSYNSPLHF
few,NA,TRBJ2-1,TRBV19,TGTGCCAGTATCTCGGGGAATGAGCAGTTCTTC,CASISGNEQFF
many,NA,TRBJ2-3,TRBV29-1,TGCAGCGTTGAAGATCTTTGGGGAACCCGTCTTAGCACAGATACGCAGTATTTT,CSVEDLWGTRLSTDTQYF
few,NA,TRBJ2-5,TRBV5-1,TGCGCCAGCAGCGCCCCTGGGACCCAGTACTTC,CASSAPGTQYF
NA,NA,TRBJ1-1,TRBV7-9,TGTGCCTCCGCCGACCTGAACACTGAAGCTTTCTTT,CASADLNTEAFF
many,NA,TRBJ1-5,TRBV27,TGTGCCAGCAGTTTAACAGGGAGTGGACAGCCCCAGCATTTT,CASSLTGSGQPQHF
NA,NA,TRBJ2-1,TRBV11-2,TGTGCCAGCAGCTTAGACAACCGGAATGAGCAGTTCTTC,CASSLDNRNEQFF
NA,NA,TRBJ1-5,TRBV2,TGTGCCAGCAGTAGTGAGCTCGGGGGGCAGGGGCTAAATAAGGAGCCCCAGCATTTT,CASSSELGGQGLNKEPQHF
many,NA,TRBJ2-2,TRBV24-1,TGTGCCACCAGTGACTACCAGGGGATGAACACCGGGGAGCTGTTTTTT,CATSDYQGMNTGELFF
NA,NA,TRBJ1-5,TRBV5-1,TGCGCCAGCAGCTTGGGTATGGGGGTGAGTCAGCCCCAGCATTTT,CASSLGMGVSQPQHF
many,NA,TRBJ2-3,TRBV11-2,TGTGCCAGCAGCTTGTCTGGGGGCGCAGATACGCAGTATTTT,CASSLSGGADTQYF
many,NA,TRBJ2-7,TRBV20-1,TGCAGTGCTAGAGGCGGGGGCGGCTACGAGCAGTACTTC,CSARGGGGYEQYF
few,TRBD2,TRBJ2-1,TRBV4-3,TGCGCCAGCAGCCAGATGACTAGCGGGGAGTGGGGTTGGGGTTACAATGAGCAGTTCTTC,CASSQMTSGEWGWGYNEQFF
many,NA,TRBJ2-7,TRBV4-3,TGCGCCAGCAGCCAGCCAGGGACCTACGAGCAGTACTTC,CASSQPGTYEQYF
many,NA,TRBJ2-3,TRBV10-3,TGTGCCATCAGTGAGTCCGTAGATACGCAGTATTTT,CAISESVDTQYF
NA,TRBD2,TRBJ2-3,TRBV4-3,TGCGCCAGCAGCCGCGGCGGGAGGGCGCAAGATACGCAGTATTTT,CASSRGGRAQDTQYF
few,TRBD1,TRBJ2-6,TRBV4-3,TGCGCCAGCAGCCCCTCCGGGACAGTTTATGGGGCCAACGTCCTGACTTTC,CASSPSGTVYGANVLTF
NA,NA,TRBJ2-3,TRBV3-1,TGTGCCAGCAGGGCCCCCCGCCCCCAGGATACGCAGTATTTT,CASRAPRPQDTQYF
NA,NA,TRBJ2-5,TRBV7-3,TGTGCCAGCAGCTTAATCTCAGGGGACGGAGAGACCCAGTACTTC,CASSLISGDGETQYF
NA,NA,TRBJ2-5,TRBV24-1,TGTGCCACCAGTGATTTCGGGGTTCAAGAGACCCAGTACTTC,CATSDFGVQETQYF
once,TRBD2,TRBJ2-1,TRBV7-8,TGTGCCAGCAGCGCCGCCGGGACTAGTTCCCACAATGAGCAGTTCTTC,CASSAAGTSSHNEQFF
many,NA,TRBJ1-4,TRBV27,TGTGCCAGCAGTTTAACCGGAAACTCTAATGAAAAACTGTTTTTT,CASSLTGNSNEKLFF
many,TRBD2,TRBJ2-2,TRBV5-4,TGTGCCAGCAGCTCCCCCAGCGGGGATGGCACCGGGGAGCTGTTTTTT,CASSSPSGDGTGELFF
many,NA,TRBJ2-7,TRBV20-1,TGCAGTGCTAGGGACAGCTACGAGCAGTACTTC,CSARDSYEQYF
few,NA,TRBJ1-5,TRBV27,TGTGCCAGCATTAAATGTCTGTTTAATCAGCCCCAGCATTTT,CASIKCLFNQPQHF
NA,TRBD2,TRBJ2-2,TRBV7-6,TGTGCCACCACTAGCGGGGGGGCGACCGGGGAGCTGTTTTTT,CATTSGGATGELFF
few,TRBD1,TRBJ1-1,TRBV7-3,TGTGCCAGCAGCTTCACGGACAGGGGGCGGTATGAAGCTTTCTTT,CASSFTDRGRYEAFF
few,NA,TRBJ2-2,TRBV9,TGTGCCAGCAGCCCCGAGGGGGACTTCACCGGGGAGCTGTTTTTT,CASSPEGDFTGELFF
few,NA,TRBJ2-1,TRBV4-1,TGCGCCAGCAGCCAAGTTGTAGCGGACTACAATGAGCAGTTCTTC,CASSQVVADYNEQFF
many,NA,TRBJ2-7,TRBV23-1,TGCGCCAGCAGACCGCCAACAGTGTTC,CASRPPTVF
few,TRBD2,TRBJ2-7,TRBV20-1,TGCAGTGCTAGACAGGTGGCTAGCGGGAGGGCCGGGTACGAGCAGTACTTC,CSARQVASGRAGYEQYF
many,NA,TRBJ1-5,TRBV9,TGTGCCAGCAGCGAAGAGACAGGTGAGAATCAGCCCCAGCATTTT,CASSEETGENQPQHF
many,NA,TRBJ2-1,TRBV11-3,TGTGCCAGCAGCTTCAGGGTAGAAGTCTACAATGAGCAGTTCTTC,CASSFRVEVYNEQFF
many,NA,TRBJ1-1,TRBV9,TGTGCCAGCAGCCCCGAGGGGGGGGCTTGGAGCACTGAAGCTTTCTTT,CASSPEGGAWSTEAFF
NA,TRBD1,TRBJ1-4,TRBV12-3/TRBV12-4,TGTGCCAGCAGTAGGGACAGTGGAAATGAAAAACTGTTTTTT,CASSRDSGNEKLFF
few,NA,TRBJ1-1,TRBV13,TGTGCCAGCAGCTTAAGGGGGGCAGAAGCTTTCTTT,CASSLRGAEAFF
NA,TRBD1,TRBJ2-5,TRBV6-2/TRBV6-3,TGTGCCAGCAGTAAGACAGGGGGGATTGAGACCCAGTACTTC,CASSKTGGIETQYF
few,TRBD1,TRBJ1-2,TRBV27,TGTGCCAGCAGCCCAGGACAGGGGCTTTATGGCTACACCTTC,CASSPGQGLYGYTF
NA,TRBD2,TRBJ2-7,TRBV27,TGTGCCAGTTCAGCGGGGGTGGCCTACGAGCAGTACTTC,CASSAGVAYEQYF
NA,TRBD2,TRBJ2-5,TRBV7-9,TGTGCCAGCAGCCAAGAGGGGCCGTCGACTAGCGGGAAGGAGACCCAGTACTTC,CASSQEGPSTSGKETQYF
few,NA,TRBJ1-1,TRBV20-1,TGCAGTGCTAGCGAGAAACGGGCCGCGACTGAAGCTTTCTTT,CSASEKRAATEAFF
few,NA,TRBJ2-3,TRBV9,TGTGCCAGCAGCGTAGACGGGGATAGCACAGATACGCAGTATTTT,CASSVDGDSTDTQYF
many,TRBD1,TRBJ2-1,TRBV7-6,TGTGCCAGCAGCTTCCGCTCCATACAGGGGTATAATGAGCAGTTCTTC,CASSFRSIQGYNEQFF
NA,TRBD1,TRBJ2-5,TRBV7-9,TGTGCCAGCAGCTTAGGGACAGGGGGCGCTGAGACCCAGTACTTC,CASSLGTGGAETQYF
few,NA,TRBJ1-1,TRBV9,TGTGCCAGCAGGCCAGGGTCAAACACTGAAGCTTTCTTT,CASRPGSNTEAFF
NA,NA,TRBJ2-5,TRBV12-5,TGTGCTAGTGGCCTCAGTCTTCTAGAGACCCAGTACTTC,CASGLSLLETQYF
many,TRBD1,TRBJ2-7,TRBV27,TGTGCCAGCAGTTTATCGCATGCCAGGACAGGCCTCCTTTACGAGCAGTACTTC,CASSLSHARTGLLYEQYF